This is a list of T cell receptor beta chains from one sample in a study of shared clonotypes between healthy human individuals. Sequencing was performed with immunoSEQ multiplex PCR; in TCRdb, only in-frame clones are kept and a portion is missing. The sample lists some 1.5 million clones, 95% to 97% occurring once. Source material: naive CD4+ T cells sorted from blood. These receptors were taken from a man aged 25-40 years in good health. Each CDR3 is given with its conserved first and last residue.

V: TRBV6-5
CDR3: CASSPGPLETQYF

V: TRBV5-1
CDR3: CATNPGSGANVLTF

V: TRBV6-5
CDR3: CASSYGGLVSGELFF

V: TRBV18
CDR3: CASSRYRGSYEQYF

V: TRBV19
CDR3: CASRYRGGSYEQYF

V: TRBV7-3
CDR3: CASSLGQLPETQYF

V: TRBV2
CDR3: CASSPSRRTYEQYF

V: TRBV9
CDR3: CASSVVGRSDTQYF

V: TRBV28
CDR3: CASSAGWGYTF

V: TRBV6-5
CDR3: CASSYSWDINNEQFF

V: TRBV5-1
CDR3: CASSLVGLLGEQYF

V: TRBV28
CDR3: CASSLLYAQEYSNQPQHF

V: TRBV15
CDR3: CATSRANEKLFF

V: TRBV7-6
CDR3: CASSFQRKGRGQGMTEAFF

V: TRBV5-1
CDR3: CASSPGLAGGEQFF

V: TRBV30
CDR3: CAWSPRVQNIQYF

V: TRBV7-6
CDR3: CASSLDPGTGHYEQYF

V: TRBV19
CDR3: CASQNGAAGGYEQYF

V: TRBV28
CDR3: CASSTRDGSYEQYF

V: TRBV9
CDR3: CASSVDASGANVLTF

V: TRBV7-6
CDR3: CASSNLDSNYGYTF

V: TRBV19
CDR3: CASIKTSGRINEQFF

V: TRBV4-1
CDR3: CASSQERQVGVGQPQHF

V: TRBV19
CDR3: CASTSDILAGNTIYF

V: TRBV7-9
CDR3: CASSANDGATQYF

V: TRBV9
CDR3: CASSVDFTDTQYF

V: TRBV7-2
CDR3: CASSLEAGAINEQFF

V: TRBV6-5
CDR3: CASKETGGSYNEQFF

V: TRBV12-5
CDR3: CASGFRNYGYTF

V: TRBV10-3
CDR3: CATTPGPSSGANVLTF

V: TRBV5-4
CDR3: CASSRDRGNEQFF

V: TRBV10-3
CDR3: CAISDGRVDQETQYF

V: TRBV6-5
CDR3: CASSLRSSGANVLTF

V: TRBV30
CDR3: CAWSRRSSGPYNEQFF

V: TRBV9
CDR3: CASSRTGTSGTYEQYF

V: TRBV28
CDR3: CASSSLVGISEKLFF

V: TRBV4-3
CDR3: CASSQDWSYHGYTF

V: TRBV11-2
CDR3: CASSLYRGGYEQFF

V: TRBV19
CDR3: CASSIFPPDPQETQYF

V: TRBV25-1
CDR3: CASIRVLRPIIEQFF

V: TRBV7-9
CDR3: CASSSQDNEQFF